Shown below are 29 T cell receptor beta chains from a single sample sequenced in a study of cytomegalovirus exposure and HLA in healthy donors. 60 Vbeta and 13 Jbeta primers were used in PCR. Using immunoSEQ multiplex PCR, the repertoire was profiled, and TCRdb retains in-frame clones only, with some absent. The table shows fewer than 120,000 clones, with roughly 80% occurring only once. The specimen sequenced was PBMCs. The receptors come from a woman in her thirties in good health and CMV-seronegative.

The chain carries TRBV29-1 and TRBJ2-1; 10 nucleotides match TRBD2. Unmatched junction bases numbered 9, after V lost 1 base and J lost 3 bases. CDR1 is SQVTM and CDR2 is ANQGSEA in the germline V gene. This CDR3 comprises 17 residues. CDR3 protein: CSVEGMDSSGGYNEQFF. The CDR3, as DNA: TGCAGCGTTGAAGGGATGGATTCTAGCGGGGGCTACAATGAGCAGTTCTTC.

This clone occurred a few times. This chain uses TRBV18 with TRBJ1-2; 11 bases align to TRBD1. V trimming: 6 bases; J trimming: 7 bases; junction bases outside the gene matches: 7. CDR3 length equals 14 residues. The germline CDR1 and CDR2 sequences are KGHSH and LQKENI. Written as DNA, the CDR3 is TGTGCCAGCTCGCCTGGACAGGGGGCACTTGGCTACACCTTC. The encoded protein is CASSPGQGALGYTF. The full variable domain, its missing parts supplied by reference TRBV18 and TRBJ1-2, is NAGVMQNPRHLVRRRGQEARLRCSPMKGHSHVYWYRQLPEEGLKFMVYLQKENIIDESGMPKERFSAEFPKEGPSILRIQQVVRGDSAAYFCASSPGQGALGYTFGSGTRLTVV.

The count of this clone is one. The chain combines TRBV6-6 with TRBJ1-1; D not resolved. Germline assignment: CDR1 MNHNY and CDR2 SVGAGI (reference sequence). V lost 6 bases and J lost 6, with 11 bases in between. The CDR3 length is 12 residues. In nucleotides, the CDR3 is TGTGCCAGCAGCCGGGATGTTTCTGAAGCTTTCTTT. Translating gives CASSRDVSEAFF.

The chain employs TRBV30 and TRBJ1-4; D is possibly TRBD1 (6 bases). Looked up from germline, CDR1 is GTSNPN and CDR2 is SVGIG (reference sequence). The CDR3 has 13 residues. Trimming cost V 1 base and J 8 bases, with 11 bases left between them. The DNA of the CDR3 is TGTGCCTGGAGTGGAGGGGGTAGCGAAAAACTGTTTTTT. The encoded protein is CAWSGGGSEKLFF.

The table lists this clone with a few counts. The rearrangement links TRBV5-1 to TRBJ2-1, with D perhaps TRBD1 (7 bases). The CDR3 runs to 16 residues. The V end lost 1 base, the J end lost 4 bases, and 15 bases lay between the germline ends. CDR1 is SGHRS and CDR2 is YFSETQ in the germline V gene. CDR3 region: CASSLRSQGGYNEQFF. The CDR3 nucleotides are TGCGCCAGCAGCTTGAGGTCTCAGGGGGGATACAATGAGCAGTTCTTC.

The rearrangement links TRBV25-1 to TRBJ1-4, with TRBD1 matching over 7 bases. Germline CDR1 is MGHDK and CDR2 is SYGVNS. V was clipped by 0 bases and J by 14 bases; unmatched bases: 6. The CDR3 runs to 13 residues. CDR3 sequence (DNA): TGTGCCAGCAGTGAATACGGCAGGGGGAACCTGTTTTTT. Its protein is CASSEYGRGNLFF.

This chain uses TRBV2 with TRBJ2-5; 7 nucleotides agree with TRBD1. CDR3 length: 15 amino acids. Trimming removed 4 bases from V and 2 bases from J; junction bases left unmatched: 7. Germline V gives CDR1 SNHLY, CDR2 FYNNEI. CDR3 sequence (DNA): TGTGCCAGCAGTGCGTGGACAGGAAAGCAAGAGACCCAGTACTTC. It is translated as CASSAWTGKQETQYF.

This chain connects TRBV28 to TRBJ1-3; D remains ambiguous. V lost 3 bases and J 4 bases, leaving 13 bases between the germline ends. Germline lookup yields CDR1 MDHEN and CDR2 SYDVKM. There are 15 residues in the CDR3. The CDR3 is CASSFPPNTGNTIYF. Written as DNA, the CDR3 is TGTGCCAGCAGTTTCCCCCCGAACACCGGAAACACCATATATTTT.

This clone has a handful of counts. This chain connects TRBV5-6 to TRBJ2-7, with 9 bases fitting TRBD2. V dropped 4 bases and J dropped 2; count of bases not matched to a gene: 7. Germline V gene sequence: CDR1 SGHDT, CDR2 YYEEEE. The CDR3 covers 15 residues. This CDR3 is CASSPLAGNTYEQYF. In DNA, the CDR3 is TGTGCCAGCAGCCCGCTAGCGGGGAATACCTACGAGCAGTACTTC.

This chain joins TRBV19 and TRBJ1-1; 11 nucleotides line up with TRBD1. The V gene's germline CDR1 is LNHDA and CDR2 SQIVND (reference sequence). V shed 5 bases and J 5 bases; nucleotides not matched to a gene: 7. CDR3 size: 15 residues. The CDR3 spells CASSVGQGAVTEAFF. The CDR3 nucleotides read TGTGCCAGTAGTGTTGGACAGGGGGCGGTTACTGAAGCTTTCTTT.

This clone was picked up a small number of times. V and J are TRBV21-1 and TRBJ1-4. TRBV21-1 has pseudogene status. The CDR3 loop spans 13 amino acids. The CDR3 DNA follows: TGTGCCGACAACCAGCGGTCAAATGAAAAACTGTTTTTT. This sequence encodes CADNQRSNEKLFF.

This clone was found once. This chain joins TRBV13 and TRBJ2-7; no reliable D call. CDR1 and CDR2 from the germline V gene are PRHDT and FYEKMQ (reference sequence). The V and J ends lost 0 bases and 2 bases respectively, with 11 bases between them. This CDR3 comprises 15 residues. The CDR3 is CASSLGIAETYEQYF. The DNA for the CDR3 is TGTGCCAGCAGCTTAGGGATTGCAGAAACCTACGAGCAGTACTTC.

CDR3 nucleotides: TGTGCCAGCAGTGAATTTACCGCAGGGACCCAGTACTTC. It specifies CASSEFTAGTQYF. The chain has TRBV6-1 and TRBJ2-5; D ambiguous. From germline, CDR1 is MNHNS and CDR2 SASEGT. The CDR3 sequence is 13 residues long. The V end lost 2 bases, the J end lost 7 bases, and 11 bases lay between the germline ends.

This clone showed up just a few times. The rearrangement uses TRBV6-6 and TRBJ1-2; 7 positions agree with TRBD1. CDR3 length equals 14 residues. Germline V gene sequence: CDR1 MNHNY, CDR2 SVGAGI (reference sequence). V lost 6 bases to trimming and J lost 0 bases; unmatched junction nucleotides: 4. This chain's CDR3 is CASRDRASNYGYTF. The CDR3 DNA is TGTGCCAGCAGAGACAGGGCTTCTAACTATGGCTACACCTTC.

This chain links TRBV2 with TRBJ2-7; D may be TRBD1 (6 bases). CDR1 SNHLY and CDR2 FYNNEI come from the germline V gene. This CDR3 comprises 16 residues. Trimming took off 3 bases at V and 3 bases at J, with 18 bases between the two ends. In nucleotides, the CDR3 is TGTGCCAGCAGTGACGCAGGGGCTAGGGTTTTCTACGAGCAGTACTTC. Translated, it gives CASSDAGARVFYEQYF.

This clone was recorded a few times. The V call is TRBV6-6, the J call TRBJ2-1; D may be TRBD2 (5 bases). The CDR3 is 13 amino acids. Per germline, CDR1 MNHNY and CDR2 SVGAGI (reference sequence). V lost 4 bases, J lost 4 bases, and 8 bases lay in between. CDR3: CASSSEEYNEQFF. The CDR3, as DNA: TGTGCCAGCAGTTCGGAGGAGTACAATGAGCAGTTCTTC.

This clone was picked up a small number of times. This chain links TRBV6-5 with TRBJ2-4; 7 nucleotides match TRBD1. V gave up 8 bases and J gave up 8 bases; unmatched junction bases: 9. This CDR3 has 13 residues. Germline V gene data show CDR1 as MNHEY and CDR2 as SVGAGI. This CDR3 is CASSKRQGYIQYF. The CDR3 bases are TGTGCCAGCTCCAAACGACAGGGATACATTCAGTACTTC.

This clone was seen more than once but under ten times. The chain couples TRBV29-1 to TRBJ2-7, with 9 bases matching TRBD1. This CDR3 is built from 14 residues. Germline CDR1 reads SQVTM; CDR2 reads ANQGSEA. Trimming took 6 bases from V and 4 from J; bases not matched to a gene: 10. The CDR3 spells CSVDGQGKGYEQYF. The CDR3 DNA is TGCAGCGTGGATGGACAGGGGAAAGGGTACGAGCAGTACTTC.

Turning to this clone: The sample carries other DNA sequences with the same CDR3. This CDR3 reads CAWSRTGNTEAFF. In DNA form, the CDR3 reads TGTGCCTGGAGTCGTACAGGGAACACTGAAGCTTTCTTT. The rearrangement links TRBV30 to TRBJ1-1, with D tentatively TRBD1 (5 bases). The ends were cut back, 2 bases at V and 1 base at J, with 8 bases in the middle. CDR1 GTSNPN and CDR2 SVGIG come from the germline V gene (reference sequence). The CDR3 has 13 amino acids.

The chain recombines TRBV6-5 with TRBJ2-5, with 8 bases that match TRBD2. Looked up from germline, CDR1 is MNHEY and CDR2 is SVGAGI. The CDR3 is 15 amino acids. The ends lost 6 bases at V and 5 bases at J; junction bases unmatched: 11. The CDR3 bases are TGTGCCAGCAGGAAGGGGCGGACGGGAGGGGAGACCCAGTACTTC. Encoded protein: CASRKGRTGGETQYF.

The CDR3 here is CASNSRDRELALHF. The CDR3 nucleotides read TGTGCCAGCAACTCCCGGGACAGGGAGCTGGCCCTCCACTTT. The J gene is TRBJ1-6, the V gene TRBV6-5; 9 bases fit TRBD1. The V and J ends lost 7 bases and 14 bases, in that order; junction bases with no gene match: 12. Germline CDR1 reads MNHEY; CDR2 reads SVGAGI. CDR3 length: 14 residues.

The chain carries TRBV11-2 and TRBJ2-7, with 7 bases aligning to TRBD1. The CDR3 has 15 amino acids. The ends lost 5 bases at V and 3 bases at J; junction bases unmatched: 10. CDR1 SGHAT and CDR2 FQNNGV come from the germline V gene. The CDR3 nucleotides read TGTGCCAGCAGCGTTCTTCCGGGACAGAGCTACGAGCAGTACTTC. It translates to CASSVLPGQSYEQYF.

The chain has TRBV6-5 and TRBJ2-1; weak D call: TRBD2 (5 bases). The germline V gene encodes CDR1 MNHEY and CDR2 SVGAGI. The CDR3 contains 15 residues. Trimming removed 0 bases at V and 4 bases at J, with 10 bases between. CDR3 region: CASSYSKRQYNEQFF. The CDR3, as DNA: TGTGCCAGCAGTTACTCGAAGCGGCAATACAATGAGCAGTTCTTC.

This chain links TRBV25-1 with TRBJ2-3, with D possibly being TRBD1 (6 bases). CDR1 and CDR2 (germline): MGHDK, SYGVNS. The CDR3 has 13 amino acids. The V end lost 5 bases, the J end lost 2 bases, and 8 bases lay between the germline ends. This CDR3 reads CASSRQATDTQYF. In DNA, the CDR3 is TGTGCCAGCAGTCGACAGGCCACAGATACGCAGTATTTT.

The rearrangement links TRBV2 to TRBJ2-1, with TRBD2 identical over 8 bases. Trimming removed 1 base from V and 6 bases from J; junction bases left unmatched: 5. The CDR3 has 15 amino acids. Germline V CDR1 and CDR2: SNHLY, FYNNEI. The CDR3 spells CASSEVNGLANEQFF. The CDR3 nucleotides read TGTGCCAGCAGTGAAGTTAATGGACTAGCCAATGAGCAGTTCTTC.

The rearrangement joins TRBV9 to TRBJ1-1; D may be TRBD1 (6 bases). Per the germline V gene, CDR1 is SGDLS and CDR2 is YYNGEE. The V end was cut by 0 bases, the J end by 5 bases, with 11 bases between. This CDR3 is built from 14 residues. CDR3 bases: TGTGCCAGCAGCGTAGGGGAAAGGGGGACTGAAGCTTTCTTT. As protein: CASSVGERGTEAFF. Full variable domain (remainder filled in from reference TRBV9 and TRBJ1-1): DSGVTQTPKHLITATGQRVTLRCSPRSGDLSVYWYQQSLDQGLQFLIQYYNGEERAKGNILERFSAQQFPDLHSELNLSSLELGDSALYFCASSVGERGTEAFFGQGTRLTVV.

The chain has TRBV21-1 and TRBJ1-1; the DNA was not used to check the table's D call, TRBD1. TRBV21-1 is designated a pseudogene. The CDR3 is 13 amino acids. The CDR3 here is CASSSTPNTEAFF. The DNA for the CDR3 is TGTGCCAGCAGCAGCACACCAAACACTGAAGCTTTCTTT.

The CDR3 sequence: CAWRAREPNYGYTF. CDR3 coding DNA: TGTGCCTGGAGAGCTAGAGAACCTAACTATGGCTACACCTTC. The rearrangement uses TRBV30 and TRBJ1-2; D is unresolved. Trimming removed 3 bases at V and 0 bases at J, with 11 bases between. The CDR3 is 14 amino acids. Germline lookup yields CDR1 GTSNPN and CDR2 SVGIG (reference sequence).

This chain uses TRBV7-9 with TRBJ2-7, with D maybe TRBD1 (6 bases). In germline, CDR1 is SEHNR, CDR2 FQNEAQ (reference sequence). The CDR3 is 16 residues long. The V and J ends lost 0 bases and 6 bases respectively, with 18 bases between them. CDR3 residues: CASSLAVGTTPGEQYF. The CDR3 DNA is TGTGCCAGCAGCTTAGCGGTCGGGACAACCCCGGGCGAGCAGTACTTC.